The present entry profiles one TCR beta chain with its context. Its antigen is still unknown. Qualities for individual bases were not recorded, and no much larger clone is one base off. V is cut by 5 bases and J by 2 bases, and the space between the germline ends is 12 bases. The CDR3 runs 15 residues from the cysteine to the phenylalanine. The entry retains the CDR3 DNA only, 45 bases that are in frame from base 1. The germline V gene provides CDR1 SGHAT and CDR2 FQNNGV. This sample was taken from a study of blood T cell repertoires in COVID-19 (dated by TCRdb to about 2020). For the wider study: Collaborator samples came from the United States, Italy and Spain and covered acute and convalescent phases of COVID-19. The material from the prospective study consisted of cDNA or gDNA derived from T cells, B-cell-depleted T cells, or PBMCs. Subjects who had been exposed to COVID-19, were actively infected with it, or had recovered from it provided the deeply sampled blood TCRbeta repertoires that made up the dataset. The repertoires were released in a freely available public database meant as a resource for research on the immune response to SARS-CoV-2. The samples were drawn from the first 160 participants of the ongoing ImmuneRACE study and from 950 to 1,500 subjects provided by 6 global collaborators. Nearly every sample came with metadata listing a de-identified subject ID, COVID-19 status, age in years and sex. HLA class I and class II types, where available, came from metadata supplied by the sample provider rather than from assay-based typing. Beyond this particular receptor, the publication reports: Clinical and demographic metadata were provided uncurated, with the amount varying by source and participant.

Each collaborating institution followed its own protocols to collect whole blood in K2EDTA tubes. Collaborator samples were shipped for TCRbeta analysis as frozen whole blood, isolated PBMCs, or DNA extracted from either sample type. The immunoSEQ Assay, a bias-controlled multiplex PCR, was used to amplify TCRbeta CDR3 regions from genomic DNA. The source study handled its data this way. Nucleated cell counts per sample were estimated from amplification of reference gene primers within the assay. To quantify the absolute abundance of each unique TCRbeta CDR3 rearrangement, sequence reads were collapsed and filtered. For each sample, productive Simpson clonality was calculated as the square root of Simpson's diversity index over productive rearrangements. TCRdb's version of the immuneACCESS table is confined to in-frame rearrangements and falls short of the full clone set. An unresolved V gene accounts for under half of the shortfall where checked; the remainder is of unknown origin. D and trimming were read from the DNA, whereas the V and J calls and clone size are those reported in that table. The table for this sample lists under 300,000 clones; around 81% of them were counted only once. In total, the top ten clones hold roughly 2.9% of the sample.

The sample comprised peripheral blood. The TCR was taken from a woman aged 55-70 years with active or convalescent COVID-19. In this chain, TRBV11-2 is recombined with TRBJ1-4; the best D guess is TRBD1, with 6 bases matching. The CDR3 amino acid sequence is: CASSVGGRTNEKLFF. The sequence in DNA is TGTGCCAGCAGCGTAGGGGGGAGGACTAATGAAAAACTGTTTTTT. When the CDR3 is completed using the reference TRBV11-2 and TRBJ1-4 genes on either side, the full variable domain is EAGVAQSPRYKIIEKRQSVAFWCNPISGHATLYWYQQILGQGPKLLIQFQNNGVVDDSQLPKDRFSAERLKGVDSTLKIQPAKLEDSAVYLCASSVGGRTNEKLFFGSGTQLSVL.